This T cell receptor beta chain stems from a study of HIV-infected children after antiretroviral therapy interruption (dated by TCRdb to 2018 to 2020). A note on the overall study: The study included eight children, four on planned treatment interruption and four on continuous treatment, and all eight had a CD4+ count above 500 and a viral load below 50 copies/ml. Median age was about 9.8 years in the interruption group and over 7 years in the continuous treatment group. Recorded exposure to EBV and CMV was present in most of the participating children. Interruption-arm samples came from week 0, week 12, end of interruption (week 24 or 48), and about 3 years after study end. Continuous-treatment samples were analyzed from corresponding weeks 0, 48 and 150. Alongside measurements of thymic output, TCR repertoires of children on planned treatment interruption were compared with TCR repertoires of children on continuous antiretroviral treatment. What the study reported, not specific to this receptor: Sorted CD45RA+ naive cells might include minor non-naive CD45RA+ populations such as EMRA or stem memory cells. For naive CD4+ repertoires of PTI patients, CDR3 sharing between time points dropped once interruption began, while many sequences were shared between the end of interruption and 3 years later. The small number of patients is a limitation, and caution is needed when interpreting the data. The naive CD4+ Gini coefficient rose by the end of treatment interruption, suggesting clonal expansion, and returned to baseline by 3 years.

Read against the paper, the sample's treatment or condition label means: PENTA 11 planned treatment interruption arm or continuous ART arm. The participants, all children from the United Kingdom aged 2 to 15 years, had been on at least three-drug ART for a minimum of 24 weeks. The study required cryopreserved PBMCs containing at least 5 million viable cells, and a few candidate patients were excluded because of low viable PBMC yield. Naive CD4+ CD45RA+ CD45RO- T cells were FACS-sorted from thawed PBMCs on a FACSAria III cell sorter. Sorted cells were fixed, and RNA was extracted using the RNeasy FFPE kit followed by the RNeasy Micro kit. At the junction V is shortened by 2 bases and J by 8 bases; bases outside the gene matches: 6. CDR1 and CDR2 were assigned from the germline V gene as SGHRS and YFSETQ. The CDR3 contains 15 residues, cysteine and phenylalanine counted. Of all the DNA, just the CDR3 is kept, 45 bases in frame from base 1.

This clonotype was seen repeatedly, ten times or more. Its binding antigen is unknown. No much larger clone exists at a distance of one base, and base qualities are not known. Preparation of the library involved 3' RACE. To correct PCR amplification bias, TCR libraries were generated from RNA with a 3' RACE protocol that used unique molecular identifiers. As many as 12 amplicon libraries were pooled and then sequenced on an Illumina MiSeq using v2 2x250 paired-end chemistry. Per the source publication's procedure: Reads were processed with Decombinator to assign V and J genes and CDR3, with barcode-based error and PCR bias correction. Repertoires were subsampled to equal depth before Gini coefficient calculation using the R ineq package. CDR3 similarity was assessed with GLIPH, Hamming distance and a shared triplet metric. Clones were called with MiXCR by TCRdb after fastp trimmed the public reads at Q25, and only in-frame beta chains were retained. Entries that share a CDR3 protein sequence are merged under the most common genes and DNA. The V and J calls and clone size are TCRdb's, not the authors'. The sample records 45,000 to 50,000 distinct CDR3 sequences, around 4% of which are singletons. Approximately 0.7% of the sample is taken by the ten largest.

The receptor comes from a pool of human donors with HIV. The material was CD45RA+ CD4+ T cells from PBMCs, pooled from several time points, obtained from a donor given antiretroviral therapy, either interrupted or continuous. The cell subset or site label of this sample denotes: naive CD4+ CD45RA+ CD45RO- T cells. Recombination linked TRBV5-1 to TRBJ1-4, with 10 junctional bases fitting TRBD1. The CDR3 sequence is CASSFTGTGEEKLFF. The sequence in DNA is TGCGCCAGCAGCTTCACCGGGACAGGGGAGGAAAAACTGTTTTTT.